A selection of T cell receptor beta chains follows, all from one sample in a study of T-cell reconstitution after alpha-beta-depleted transplantation in children. TCRdb reanalysed the PCR reads using MiXCR and keeps one entry per CDR3 protein. The data contain 100,000 or so distinct CDR3 sequences, 20% to 30% of them singletons. The source material was PBMCs, sampled before TCRalphabeta/CD19-depleted stem cell transplant. The receptor source for this set is a boy between 2 and 15 years old with acute lymphoblastic leukemia, due to receive a stem cell transplant. Each CDR3 is given with its conserved first and last residue. The order of the fields is V gene, clone size, CDR3 length, J gene, D gene, CDR3 protein, CDR3 DNA. The D gene is left open where the match is weak. Size is omitted from some rows. Given values are once, few, many or a class for expanded clones.

TRBV10-3	few	12	TRBJ2-1	TRBD1	CAIRQTGYEQFF	TGTGCCATCAGACAGACAGGGTATGAGCAGTTCTTC
TRBV30	-	11	TRBJ2-7	-	CAWSVGREQYF	TGTGCCTGGAGTGTAGGAAGGGAGCAGTACTTC
TRBV5-1	-	14	TRBJ2-3	TRBD1	CASSLPGQGDTQYF	TGCGCCAGCAGCTTGCCGGGACAGGGGGATACGCAGTATTTT
TRBV9	few	15	TRBJ2-7	-	CASSVASEGPGEQYF	TGTGCCAGCAGCGTAGCGTCGGAGGGGCCAGGCGAGCAGTACTTC
TRBV7-4	few	15	TRBJ1-5	TRBD1	CASSFPGQEAQPQHF	TGTGCCAGCAGCTTTCCGGGACAGGAAGCTCAGCCCCAGCATTTT
TRBV20-1	many	15	TRBJ2-7	TRBD2	CSAIPGRASRYEQYF	TGCAGTGCTATCCCCGGGAGGGCGAGTCGGTACGAGCAGTACTTC
TRBV18	-	12	TRBJ2-1	-	CASSPIDNEQFF	TGTGCCAGCTCACCTATCGACAATGAGCAGTTCTTC
TRBV5-1	-	14	TRBJ2-4	-	CASSLEPAKNIQYF	TGCGCCAGCAGCTTGGAGCCAGCGAAAAACATTCAGTACTTC
TRBV5-1	many	13	TRBJ2-1	-	CASSEGVTDEQFF	TGCGCCAGCAGCGAAGGTGTTACGGATGAGCAGTTCTTC
TRBV7-2	-	13	TRBJ1-1	-	CASSIGRGTEAFF	TGTGCCAGCAGCATAGGACGGGGGACTGAAGCTTTCTTT
TRBV5-1	-	14	TRBJ1-1	-	CASSRFGQNTEAFF	TGCGCCAGCAGCCGATTCGGACAGAACACTGAAGCTTTCTTT
TRBV19	many	17	TRBJ2-1	TRBD2	CASSISGAGVPYNEQFF	TGTGCCAGTAGTATTAGCGGAGCGGGAGTGCCCTACAATGAGCAGTTCTTC
TRBV7-2	many	15	TRBJ1-6	-	CASSLGSSYNSPLHF	TGTGCCAGCAGCTTGGGCAGCTCCTATAATTCACCCCTCCACTTT
TRBV28	-	16	TRBJ2-7	-	CASSSPRRRFSYGQYF	TGTGCCAGCAGTTCCCCGCGACGTCGCTTCTCCTACGGGCAGTACTTC
TRBV10-3	many	14	TRBJ2-2	-	CAINWRGETGELFF	TGTGCCATCAACTGGAGGGGAGAGACCGGGGAGCTGTTTTTT
TRBV27	once	16	TRBJ1-6	-	CASSLGPGSFNSPLHF	TGTGCCAGCAGTTTGGGCCCCGGGAGTTTTAATTCACCCCTCCACTTT
TRBV7-9	-	12	TRBJ1-1	-	CASSLVGEEAFF	TGTGCCAGCAGCTTAGTTGGGGAAGAAGCTTTCTTT
TRBV29-1	-	11	TRBJ1-1	-	CSGRRDTEAFF	TGCAGCGGCCGCCGGGACACTGAAGCTTTCTTT
TRBV20-1	few	15	TRBJ2-1	-	CSARDAGPSYNEQFF	TGCAGTGCTAGAGATGCTGGGCCCTCCTACAATGAGCAGTTCTTC
TRBV27	medium-sized	16	TRBJ2-5	-	CASSSLRRERGETQYF	TGTGCCAGCAGTTCCCTAAGGCGGGAAAGGGGAGAGACCCAGTACTTC
TRBV4-1	few	13	TRBJ2-3	TRBD2	CASSHPSGVMQYF	TGCGCCAGCAGCCACCCTAGCGGAGTGATGCAGTATTTT
TRBV24-1	-	13	TRBJ2-5	-	CATSDWGEETQYF	TGTGCCACCAGTGATTGGGGGGAAGAGACCCAGTACTTC
TRBV6-1	few	14	TRBJ2-6	-	CASSRSTGANVLTF	TGTGCCAGCAGTCGGAGCACTGGGGCCAACGTCCTGACTTTC
TRBV27	-	13	TRBJ1-1	-	CASRSTVNTEAFF	TGTGCCAGCAGATCAACAGTGAACACTGAAGCTTTCTTT
TRBV28	-	11	TRBJ2-7	-	CASSPWAEQYF	TGTGCCAGCAGCCCTTGGGCCGAGCAGTACTTC
TRBV24-1	few	16	TRBJ2-1	TRBD2	CATSDAPGTKIYEQFF	TGTGCCACCAGTGATGCCCCCGGGACTAAGATTTATGAGCAGTTCTTC
TRBV28	-	14	TRBJ1-5	-	CASSPAGTNEPQHF	TGTGCCAGCAGCCCAGCGGGAACTAATGAGCCCCAGCATTTT
TRBV28	-	14	TRBJ2-7	TRBD2	CASSSRTSGYEQYF	TGTGCCAGCAGTTCCCGGACTAGCGGATACGAGCAGTACTTC
TRBV12-3/TRBV12-4	few	15	TRBJ2-1	-	CASSFSGGAYNEQFF	TGTGCCAGCAGTTTTAGCGGAGGGGCTTACAATGAGCAGTTCTTC
TRBV20-1	few	14	TRBJ1-4	-	CSATTGGMVEKLFF	TGCAGTGCCACCACCGGGGGCATGGTGGAAAAACTGTTTTTT
TRBV4-1	many	16	TRBJ2-7	TRBD1	CASSRHTGGASYEQYF	TGCGCCAGCAGCCGACATACAGGGGGCGCATCCTACGAGCAGTACTTC
TRBV4-3	few	13	TRBJ2-3	-	CASSQTWTDTQYF	TGCGCCAGCAGCCAGACTTGGACAGATACGCAGTATTTT
TRBV4-2	-	16	TRBJ2-5	-	CASSQDFRRVTETQYF	TGTGCCAGCAGCCAAGATTTTCGGAGGGTGACGGAGACCCAGTACTTC
TRBV29-1	-	13	TRBJ2-7	-	CSVGRRQGHEQYF	TGCAGCGTTGGGCGACGGCAGGGCCACGAGCAGTACTTC
TRBV20-1	-	13	TRBJ2-4	-	CSASDPAKNIQYF	TGCAGTGCTTCGGATCCAGCCAAAAACATTCAGTACTTC
TRBV5-1	-	15	TRBJ1-2	TRBD1	CASSLGPGGSDGYTF	TGCGCCAGCAGCTTGGGCCCAGGGGGCTCGGATGGCTACACCTTC
TRBV5-1	few	15	TRBJ2-7	-	CASSLTTGSSYEQYF	TGCGCCAGCAGTTTGACTACCGGGTCCTCCTACGAGCAGTACTTC
TRBV4-1	-	14	TRBJ1-1	-	CASSLLGLNTEAFF	TGCGCCAGCAGCCTTCTGGGGTTGAACACTGAAGCTTTCTTT
TRBV29-1	-	14	TRBJ2-7	-	CSVEDHPLAHEQYF	TGCAGCGTTGAAGATCACCCCCTGGCCCACGAGCAGTACTTC
TRBV9	-	16	TRBJ2-5	TRBD2	CASSVTGTSSQETQYF	TGTGCCAGCAGCGTCACCGGGACTAGCTCTCAAGAGACCCAGTACTTC
TRBV7-9	many	14	TRBJ2-2	-	CASSWRGNPGELFF	TGTGCCAGCAGCTGGAGAGGCAACCCCGGGGAGCTGTTTTTT
TRBV6-1	-	13	TRBJ1-2	-	CASSEKGDYGYTF	TGTGCCAGCAGCGAAAAGGGGGACTATGGCTACACCTTC
TRBV28	many	16	TRBJ1-6	TRBD1	CASSPLTGPYNSPLHF	TGTGCCAGCAGTCCCTTGACAGGGCCTTATAATTCACCCCTCCACTTT
TRBV5-1	few	13	TRBJ2-5	-	CASSLGVQETQYF	TGCGCCAGCAGCTTGGGGGTCCAAGAGACCCAGTACTTC
TRBV5-6	few	12	TRBJ2-7	-	CASSLSTGEQYF	TGTGCCAGCAGCTTGTCTACGGGCGAGCAGTACTTC
TRBV5-1	many	15	TRBJ2-2	-	CASSLGGGGSGELFF	TGCGCCAGCAGCTTAGGCGGAGGGGGATCCGGGGAGCTGTTTTTT
TRBV25-1	-	14	TRBJ2-3	-	CASSPFSTTDTQYF	TGTGCCAGCAGTCCATTCTCAACCACAGATACGCAGTATTTT
TRBV28	once	14	TRBJ2-5	-	CASSLRGGVETQYF	TGTGCCAGCAGTTTAAGGGGAGGCGTAGAGACCCAGTACTTC
TRBV7-8	many	13	TRBJ1-1	-	CATLAGRSTEAFF	TGTGCCACTTTAGCGGGGCGTAGCACTGAAGCTTTCTTT
TRBV12-3/TRBV12-4	-	16	TRBJ1-5	-	CASSLVIGSSNQPQHF	TGTGCCAGCAGTTTGGTGATTGGCAGTAGCAATCAGCCCCAGCATTTT
TRBV20-1	-	12	TRBJ2-3	-	CSASGQPPTQYF	TGCAGTGCTAGCGGGCAGCCACCCACGCAGTATTTT
TRBV6-5	few	14	TRBJ2-1	TRBD1	CASSSGQGRNEQFF	TGTGCCAGCAGTTCCGGACAGGGGCGGAATGAGCAGTTCTTC
TRBV18	-	16	TRBJ2-1	TRBD2	CASSPPTSGYVNEQFF	TGTGCCAGCTCACCACCTACTAGCGGATACGTAAATGAGCAGTTCTTC
TRBV7-2	few	14	TRBJ2-1	-	CASSQTVVGNEQFF	TGTGCCAGCAGCCAGACGGTAGTTGGGAATGAGCAGTTCTTC
TRBV6-4	few	16	TRBJ2-1	-	CASSDSSGGAYNEQFF	TGTGCCAGCAGTGACTCTAGCGGAGGGGCCTACAATGAGCAGTTCTTC
TRBV12-3/TRBV12-4	few	15	TRBJ2-4	-	CASSLSGGAKNIQYF	TGTGCCAGCAGTTTAAGCGGAGGGGCCAAAAACATTCAGTACTTC
TRBV6-2/TRBV6-3	few	12	TRBJ2-7	-	CASSPGTYEQYF	TGTGCCAGCAGTCCCGGGACTTACGAGCAGTACTTC
TRBV4-3	-	15	TRBJ2-2	-	CASSQELGGTGELFF	TGCGCCAGCAGCCAAGAGCTCGGAGGTACCGGGGAGCTGTTTTTT